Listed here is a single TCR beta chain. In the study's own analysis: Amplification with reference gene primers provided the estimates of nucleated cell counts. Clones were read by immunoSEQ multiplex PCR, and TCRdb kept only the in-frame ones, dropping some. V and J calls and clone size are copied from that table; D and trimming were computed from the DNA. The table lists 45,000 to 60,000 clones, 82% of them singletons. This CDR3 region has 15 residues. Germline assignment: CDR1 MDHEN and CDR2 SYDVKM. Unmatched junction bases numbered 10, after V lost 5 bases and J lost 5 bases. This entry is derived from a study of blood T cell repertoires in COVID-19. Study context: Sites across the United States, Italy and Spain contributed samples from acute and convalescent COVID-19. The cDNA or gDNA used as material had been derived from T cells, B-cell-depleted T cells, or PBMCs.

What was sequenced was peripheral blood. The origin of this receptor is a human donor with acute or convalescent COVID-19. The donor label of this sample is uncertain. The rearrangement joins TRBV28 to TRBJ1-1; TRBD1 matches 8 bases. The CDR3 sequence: CASSPNFDRGTEAFF. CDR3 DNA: TGTGCCAGCAGTCCAAATTTTGACAGGGGAACTGAAGCTTTCTTT.